These 32 T cell receptor beta chains share one sample of origin, sequenced in a study of vaccination and CD4 T cells after COVID-19. Noted treatment: approximately nine-day PBMC culture with coronavirus spike peptide pools or control peptides (ViraFEST assay). No cognate antigen is known for these TCRs. The Oncomine TCR Beta short-read assay sequenced DNA from cultured CD4+ T cells. TCRdb reanalysed the PCR reads using MiXCR and keeps one entry per CDR3 protein. Of 2,500 to 3,500 distinct CDR3 sequences in the sample, about 76% were seen once. Sequencing was done on a sample of CD4+ T cells from blood, cultured in vitro. Source of these receptors: a human donor who had recovered from COVID-19.

The chain joins TRBV7-3 to TRBJ1-5; 8 bases fit TRBD1. Germline V gene lookup returns CDR1 SGHTA and CDR2 FQGTGA. This CDR3 contains 16 residues. V was clipped by 5 bases and J by 4 bases; unmatched bases: 10. CDR3 protein: CASSPGQGKNNQPQHF. The CDR3 nucleotides read TGTGCCAGCAGCCCCGGACAGGGAAAGAATAATCAGCCCCAGCATTTT.

This clonotype was observed a single time. This rearrangement joins TRBV2 to TRBJ2-5, with 11 nucleotides matching TRBD2. The CDR3 extends over 15 amino acids. The germline V gene encodes CDR1 SNHLY and CDR2 FYNNEI. Trimming took 6 bases from V and 4 from J; bases not matched to a gene: 7. This chain's CDR3 is CASRPLAGGTETQYF. In DNA form, the CDR3 reads TGTGCCAGCAGACCTTTAGCGGGGGGGACAGAGACCCAGTACTTC.

This rearrangement joins TRBV7-2 to TRBJ1-2; a weak D match, TRBD1 (5 bases). This CDR3 has 13 residues. V gave up 5 bases and J gave up 7 bases, with 14 bases separating them. Germline-derived CDR1 and CDR2 are SGHTA and FQGNSA. CDR3 protein: CASSPQGVSGYTF. In DNA, the CDR3 is TGTGCCAGCAGCCCGCAAGGGGTGAGTGGCTACACCTTC. Filled out from reference TRBV7-2 and TRBJ1-2, the complete variable domain reads GAGVSQSPSNKVTEKGKDVELRCDPISGHTALYWYRQSLGQGLEFLIYFQGNSAPDKSGLPSDRFSAERTGGSVSTLTIQRTQQEDSAVYLCASSPQGVSGYTFGSGTRLTVV.

This clonotype was picked up a small number of times. The chain employs TRBV20-1 and TRBJ1-1; D possibly corresponds to TRBD1 (5 bases). V was cut by 6 bases and J by 5 bases, with 16 bases left in between. Germline assignment: CDR1 DFQATT and CDR2 SNEGSKA (reference sequence). The CDR3 has 13 amino acids. The CDR3 loop reads CSATRGGRTEAFF. The CDR3 DNA is TGCAGTGCCACCCGGGGGGGGAGGACTGAAGCTTTCTTT.

This clonotype was recorded only once. V is TRBV2 and J is TRBJ2-7, with D tentatively TRBD1 (5 bases). CDR1 is SNHLY and CDR2 is FYNNEI in the germline V gene. The CDR3 length is 14 residues. V shed 2 bases and J shed 6 bases, with 14 bases lying between them. The CDR3 loop is CASSENGALGEQYF. DNA for the CDR3: TGTGCCAGCAGTGAAAATGGGGCCTTAGGCGAGCAGTACTTC. Full variable domain (missing parts from reference TRBV2 and TRBJ2-7): EPEVTQTPSHQVTQMGQEVILRCVPISNHLYFYWYRQILGQKVEFLVSFYNNEISEKSEIFDDQFSVERPDGSNFTLKIRSTKLEDSAMYFCASSENGALGEQYFGPGTRLTVT.

Here the CDR3 DNA reads TGTGCCAGCAGCTCCCTGGGGGGAAGGACTGAAGCTTTCTTT. Residues: CASSSLGGRTEAFF. This sequence joins TRBV7-2 and TRBJ1-1, with a possible D match to TRBD1 (5 bases). Germline CDR1 SGHTA, CDR2 FQGNSA. V gave up 4 bases and J gave up 5 bases, with 14 bases separating them. This CDR3 has 14 residues.

V usage is TRBV20-1 and J usage is TRBJ1-1, with 7 bases that match TRBD1. V shed 6 bases, J shed 6 bases, and the junction held 7 bases outside the gene matches. The germline gives CDR1 DFQATT, CDR2 SNEGSKA (reference sequence). The CDR3 totals 12 residues. The CDR3 nucleotides are TGCAGTGCCCCCCAGGGGGGGGCTGAAGCTTTCTTT. Its protein is CSAPQGGAEAFF.

Sample share makes this clonotype large. The chain has TRBV20-1 and TRBJ2-1; D is possibly TRBD1 (6 bases). Germline CDR1 DFQATT, CDR2 SNEGSKA (reference sequence). Between the trimmed V and J ends, which lost 6 bases and 11 bases, there was a span of 14 bases. This CDR3 is 11 amino acids long. The DNA for the CDR3 is TGCAGTGCCGAGGGGGACAAACAGCAGTTCTTC. Translation gives CSAEGDKQQFF.

This clonotype qualifies as large. The J gene is TRBJ1-5, the V gene TRBV20-1, with D unclear. There are 14 residues in the CDR3. V was pared by 3 bases and J by 6 bases, with 15 bases between. Germline CDR1 is DFQATT and CDR2 is SNEGSKA (reference sequence). The CDR3 region has the DNA TGCAGTGCTAGTGGTAGTGCGCGGGTTCAGCCCCAGCATTTT. Protein product: CSASGSARVQPQHF.

The V gene is TRBV6-1, the J gene TRBJ1-3, with 11 bases fitting TRBD1. CDR1 is MNHNS and CDR2 is SASEGT in the germline V gene. The CDR3 is 15 amino acids. V was pared by 6 bases and J by 7 bases, with 8 bases of the junction left unmatched. CDR3 sequence (DNA): TGTGCCAGCAGCCCCGGGACAGGGGGTAGGAACACCATATATTTT. Protein: CASSPGTGGRNTIYF.

V usage is TRBV5-1 and J usage is TRBJ1-1, with a tentative D call TRBD1 (5 bases). The V gene's germline CDR1 is SGHRS and CDR2 YFSETQ. Trimming removed 4 bases from V and 0 bases from J, with 13 bases in between. This CDR3 region has 15 residues. CDR3 in amino acids: CASSPMTDMNTEAFF. CDR3 bases: TGCGCCAGCAGCCCGATGACAGACATGAACACTGAAGCTTTCTTT.

The chain employs TRBV20-1 and TRBJ1-2, with a possible D match to TRBD1 (6 bases). The germline V gene has CDR1 DFQATT and CDR2 SNEGSKA (reference sequence). The CDR3 has 20 amino acids. The V end lost 1 base, the J end lost 4 bases, and 31 bases lay between the germline ends. As DNA, the CDR3 is TGCAGTGCTAGAGTTACGGACAGCCGTTTTAGTAGGTTCCTGGGCTATGGCTACACCTTC. As protein: CSARVTDSRFSRFLGYGYTF.

This chain joins TRBV6-2 or TRBV6-3 and TRBJ1-5, with D unclear. V was pared by 6 bases and J by 2 bases, with 8 bases between. In germline, CDR1 is MNHEY, CDR2 SVGEGT. The CDR3 runs 13 residues. CDR3 nucleotide sequence: TGTGCCAGCAGAGTCCGGGGCAATCAGCCCCAGCATTTT. Its translation is CASRVRGNQPQHF.

The chain combines TRBV6-2 or TRBV6-3 with TRBJ1-2; TRBD1 matches 9 bases. This CDR3 spans 18 amino acids. The trim removed 5 bases at V and 4 bases at J, leaving 17 bases unmatched. Germline V gene data show CDR1 as MNHEY and CDR2 as SVGEGT. CDR3 DNA: TGTGCCAGCAGTACTGAACCCGGGACAGGGAGGAGTTGCTATGGCTACACCTTC. Amino acids: CASSTEPGTGRSCYGYTF.

As DNA, the CDR3 is TGTGCCAGCAGCTTAGGCGGAGCCTTCTATGGCTACACCTTC. Its translation is CASSLGGAFYGYTF. The J gene is TRBJ1-2, the V gene TRBV7-8, with unresolved D. From germline, CDR1 is SGHVS and CDR2 FQNEAQ. Trimming left V 1 base short and J 4 bases short, with 10 bases between. This CDR3 comprises 14 residues.

This chain uses TRBV19 with TRBJ1-5, with TRBD1 matching 9 bases. V lost 2 bases, J lost 16 bases, and 6 bases stayed unmatched. The CDR3 has 12 residues. Germline V gene sequence: CDR1 LNHDA, CDR2 SQIVND (reference sequence). The CDR3 DNA reads TGTGCCAGTAGTATAAGGGACAGGGCCCGACATTTT. This sequence encodes CASSIRDRARHF.

V gene TRBV12-3 or TRBV12-4 combines with J gene TRBJ1-2; 9 bases agree with TRBD1. This CDR3 has 14 amino acids. V lost 7 bases, J lost 8 bases, and 11 bases stayed unmatched. CDR3 sequence: CASTETGGITGYTF. The CDR3 bases are TGTGCCAGCACTGAGACAGGGGGGATTACGGGCTACACCTTC.

The chain uses TRBV30 and TRBJ2-6; D is undetermined. Germline-derived CDR1 and CDR2 are GTSNPN and SVGIG (reference sequence). CDR3 length equals 13 residues. V was cut by 4 bases and J by 1 base, with 5 bases left in between. CDR3: CAWTLSGANVLTF. The CDR3 region has the DNA TGTGCCTGGACACTGTCTGGGGCCAACGTCCTGACTTTC.

The J gene is TRBJ2-3, the V gene TRBV7-2, with a possible D match to TRBD2 (6 bases). The germline gives CDR1 SGHTA, CDR2 FQGNSA. V was shortened by 6 bases and J by 8 bases, with 21 bases between the two germline ends. The CDR3 runs 15 residues. The CDR3 DNA follows: TGTGCCAGCAGGGGAGGAGGACTGGGGACTGGTACGCAGTATTTT. It yields the protein CASRGGGLGTGTQYF. Full variable domain (rest looked up from reference TRBV7-2 and TRBJ2-3): GAGVSQSPSNKVTEKGKDVELRCDPISGHTALYWYRQSLGQGLEFLIYFQGNSAPDKSGLPSDRFSAERTGGSVSTLTIQRTQQEDSAVYLCASRGGGLGTGTQYFGPGTRLTVL.

This chain links TRBV19 with TRBJ1-2; D remains unclear. V was shortened by 6 bases and J by 2 bases, with 13 bases between the two germline ends. Looked up from germline, CDR1 is LNHDA and CDR2 is SQIVND (reference sequence). The CDR3 consists of 14 residues. Here the CDR3 DNA reads TGTGCCAGTAGGCGGGCAGGCGGAAACTATGGCTACACCTTC. This encodes CASRRAGGNYGYTF.

This chain joins TRBV6-2 or TRBV6-3 and TRBJ2-7, with TRBD2 as a possible D gene (6 bases). The CDR3 contains 12 residues. Trimming stripped 1 base from V and 13 bases from J, with 14 bases between. Germline values: CDR1 MNHEY, CDR2 SVGEGT. The CDR3 loop is CASSYYGGKVYF. The CDR3 DNA sequence: TGTGCCAGCAGTTACTACGGGGGAAAGGTTTACTTC.

This clonotype occurred a few times. This chain connects TRBV20-1 to TRBJ1-5; tentatively, D is TRBD1 (5 bases). The V gene's germline CDR1 is DFQATT and CDR2 SNEGSKA (reference sequence). The CDR3 loop spans 15 amino acids. With 5 bases removed from V and 0 bases from J, the gap between germline ends came to 14 bases. The CDR3 bases are TGCAGTGCTCTTATGGAGGGGTATAGCAATCAGCCCCAGCATTTT. Amino acid sequence: CSALMEGYSNQPQHF.

The chain links TRBV7-3 to TRBJ2-3; 7 positions agree with TRBD1. The CDR3 totals 14 residues. Germline CDR1 reads SGHTA; CDR2 reads FQGTGA. J gave up 2 bases and V 6 bases, and 5 bases lay outside the gene matches. The CDR3 DNA follows: TGTGCCAGCAGACAGGGACAGAACACAGATACGCAGTATTTT. It is translated as CASRQGQNTDTQYF.

This chain joins TRBV6-2 or TRBV6-3 and TRBJ1-2, with TRBD1 matching over 9 bases. The trim removed 6 bases at V and 5 bases at J, leaving 10 bases unmatched. This CDR3 contains 15 residues. From germline, CDR1 is MNHEY and CDR2 SVGEGT. CDR3 protein: CASSPGQGTRYGYTF. The CDR3 nucleotides are TGTGCCAGCAGCCCGGGACAGGGTACGCGGTATGGCTACACCTTC.

CDR3 region: CASSQVTNSGNTIYF. The CDR3 nucleotides are TGCGCCAGCAGCCAAGTTACGAACTCTGGAAACACCATATATTTT. The V and J genes are TRBV4-1 and TRBJ1-3; D is unclear. The CDR3 is 15 amino acids. Between the trimmed V and J ends, which lost 1 base and 0 bases, there was a span of 7 bases. CDR1 and CDR2 (germline): MGHRA, YSYEKL.

V and J are TRBV7-9 and TRBJ1-1; D is perhaps TRBD1 (6 bases). Germline lookup yields CDR1 SEHNR and CDR2 FQNEAQ (reference sequence). V lost 4 bases and J 5 bases, leaving 11 bases between the germline ends. This CDR3 comprises 13 residues. CDR3 DNA: TGTGCCAGCAGCTCGGAGCAGGGGACTGAAGCTTTCTTT. Amino acid sequence: CASSSEQGTEAFF.

The rearrangement links TRBV23-1 to TRBJ1-1, with a possible D match to TRBD1 (5 bases). TRBV23-1 is an ORF for which the function is uncertain. The CDR3 sequence is 12 residues long. V dropped 3 bases and J dropped 11 bases, with 13 bases sitting between them. In DNA form, the CDR3 reads TGCGCCAGCAGTCAGCAGGGCTCGTCCGCTTTCTTT. Protein product: CASSQQGSSAFF.

This sequence joins TRBV10-3 and TRBJ2-5, with D unresolved. Germline loops: CDR1 ENHRY, CDR2 SYGVKD. The CDR3 spans 12 residues. Trimming left V 2 bases short and J 7 bases short, with 8 bases between. The CDR3 sequence: CAISEEEGTQYF. The CDR3 DNA follows: TGTGCCATCAGTGAGGAAGAAGGGACCCAGTACTTC.

CDR3 loop: CASVRDRVFPNQPQHF. Here the CDR3 DNA reads TGCGCCAGCGTCCGGGACAGGGTTTTCCCGAATCAGCCCCAGCATTTT. The rearrangement uses TRBV10-1 and TRBJ1-5; 9 bases map to TRBD1. Unmatched junction bases numbered 12, after V lost 8 bases and J lost 4 bases. Germline lookup yields CDR1 WNHNN and CDR2 SYGVQD (reference sequence). The CDR3 sequence is 16 residues long.

Worth noting for this clonotype: A much larger clone is a single base away; this may be a read error. This chain connects TRBV10-3 to TRBJ1-1; D might be TRBD1 (5 bases). The CDR3 runs 13 residues. Germline-derived CDR1 and CDR2 are ENHRY and SYGVKD. This chain's CDR3 is CAISDKTATEASF. As DNA, the CDR3 is TGTGCCATCAGTGACAAGACAGCCACTGAAGCTTCCTTT.

The chain combines TRBV25-1 with TRBJ1-5, with D perhaps TRBD1 (6 bases). Germline lookup yields CDR1 MGHDK and CDR2 SYGVNS. V was cut by 7 bases and J by 6 bases, with 19 bases left in between. This CDR3 is 15 amino acids long. The CDR3 protein is CASTHGSGESQPQHF. The DNA for the CDR3 is TGTGCCAGCACCCACGGGTCAGGGGAGAGTCAGCCCCAGCATTTT.

This clonotype was detected once. The chain couples TRBV6-4 to TRBJ1-2, with no clear D. CDR3 size: 13 residues. Trimming took 5 bases from V and 4 from J, leaving 11 bases between them. CDR1 MRHNA and CDR2 SNTAGT come from the germline V gene. As DNA, the CDR3 is TGTGCCAGCAGTAGCGAGGACGGCTATGGCTACACCTTC. Translated, it gives CASSSEDGYGYTF.